This T cell receptor (beta chain) derives from a study of cytomegalovirus exposure and HLA in healthy donors. Sequenced by immunoSEQ multiplex PCR; TCRdb stores in-frame clones only, minus some. The sample records some 270,000 clones, around 86% being singletons. Germline loops: CDR1 MNHNS, CDR2 SASEGT. Trimming took 6 bases from V and 0 from J, leaving 11 bases between them. This CDR3 is 14 amino acids long. Findings and limits, study-wide: Reportedly, cytomegalovirus status was diagnosed with high sensitivity and specificity. Among the CMV-associated chains, a few were confirmed in vitro as specific for CMV antigens.

Of note for this clone: The antigen remains unidentified.

The TCR comes from a woman between 18 and 30 years old in good health and CMV-seronegative. The sequencing input was PBMCs. The chain uses TRBV6-1 and TRBJ1-2; a weak D match, TRBD1 (5 bases). CDR3 in DNA: TGTGCCAGCAGGGTGGACAACTCTAACTATGGCTACACCTTC. The encoded protein is CASRVDNSNYGYTF.